This T cell receptor (beta chain) was retrieved from a study of metastatic and nonmetastatic thyroid tumors. Background on the study: Comparison of repertoires was carried out across blood and tumor or nodule tissue from malignant and benign thyroid patients. Regarding the study as a whole: Malignant tumors reportedly showed significantly higher TCR beta diversity than benign nodules in both blood and tumor.

Each patient came to thyroid surgery without any prior treatment (of any kind). Germline V gene sequence: CDR1 MNHEY, CDR2 SMNVEV (reference sequence). The CDR3 totals 16 residues. V gave up 3 bases and J gave up 6 bases; unmatched junction bases: 11. Authors' methods: For papillary thyroid cancer, a distant-metastasis classifier was constructed from CDR3 differences observed across clinicopathological groups. TCRdb re-called the PCR reads through MiXCR. TCRdb's processing, not the authors', yielded these V and J calls. The sample lists 35,000 to 45,000 clones, under 25% seen once, with around 15% in the top ten. This clone was recorded many times. Its antigen is as yet unknown.

The sequenced sample consisted of blood. This TCR was recovered from a female donor with papillary thyroid cancer or a benign thyroid nodule (not recorded which). Some clones in this sample may be carry-over from other donors' samples. The chain links TRBV27 to TRBJ1-5, with 7 bases matching TRBD1. The CDR3 DNA sequence: TGTGCCAGCAGTTTTTCATTAAGGGGACAGACTCAGCCCCAGCATTTT. Translated, it gives CASSFSLRGQTQPQHF.